The entry below gives a single T cell receptor (beta chain) sequence along with its context. Antigen unknown. This record comes from a study of post-analysis software for immune sequencing data. Study as a whole: Relapsing-remitting, secondary progressive and progressive-relapsing forms made up the multiple sclerosis disease courses. Study-level findings and limits: Multiple sclerosis patients had significantly lower normalized Chao1 diversity than controls.

Researchers reported that TCR beta cDNA libraries carried unique molecular identifiers. T cells, about 0.95 to 10 million of them, yielded some 510,000 cDNA molecules. TCRdb redid the calling of the PCR reads with MiXCR, one entry per CDR3 protein. The data contain 400,000 to 500,000 distinct CDR3 sequences, 30% to 40% of them seen just once; the ten biggest clones take up approximately 7.1%. Sequencing was carried out using blood. This clonotype originated in a girl aged 2 to 9 with multiple sclerosis.

The CDR3 reads CASSHRQIPDTQYF. DNA of the CDR3: TGTGCCAGCAGCCACAGACAGATTCCAGATACGCAGTATTTT. The chain links TRBV2 to TRBJ2-3, with TRBD1 as a possible D gene (5 bases). CDR3 size: 14 residues. Trimming stripped 6 bases from V and 4 bases from J, with 14 bases between. Germline CDR1 reads SNHLY; CDR2 reads FYNNEI.